These 25 T cell receptor beta chains share one sample of origin, sequenced in a study of T cells of healthy individuals. TCRdb re-analysed the 5' RACE reads in MiXCR, keeping a single row per CDR3 protein. Among about 53,000 distinct CDR3 sequences listed, 14% to 15% were seen once. These receptors came from a human donor in good health.

This chain connects TRBV27 to TRBJ2-7, with 8 bases aligning to TRBD2. CDR1 MNHEY and CDR2 SMNVEV come from the germline V gene (reference sequence). The CDR3 covers 15 residues. The J segment lost 2 bases and the V segment lost 3 bases, leaving 6 bases of the junction unmatched. The CDR3 DNA follows: TGTGCCAGCAGTTTGAGAGCGGGAGCCCCCTACGAGCAGTACTTC. Translated, it gives CASSLRAGAPYEQYF.

This clonotype has just a few counts. V is TRBV28 and J is TRBJ1-3, with D perhaps TRBD1 (5 bases). This CDR3 has 15 residues. V lost 3 bases to trimming and J lost 0 bases, with 9 bases between them. CDR1 is MDHEN and CDR2 is SYDVKM in the germline V gene. The CDR3 DNA follows: TGTGCCAGCAGTTTCCAGGGCGGCTCTGGAAACACCATATATTTT. Translated: CASSFQGGSGNTIYF.

This clonotype has a handful of counts. The chain joins TRBV6-2 or TRBV6-3 to TRBJ1-2; unclear D gene. V lost 6 bases and J lost 11, with 25 bases in between. Germline lookup yields CDR1 MNHEY and CDR2 SVGEGT. The CDR3 covers 15 residues. CDR3 loop: CASSPPGSKRHYYTF. CDR3 nucleotide sequence: TGTGCCAGCAGCCCACCGGGGAGTAAACGACACTATTACACCTTC.

The rearrangement links TRBV20-1 to TRBJ2-3; D is unresolved. V was pared by 6 bases and J by 4 bases, with 14 bases between. Per germline, CDR1 DFQATT and CDR2 SNEGSKA (reference sequence). The CDR3 runs to 13 residues. The CDR3 here is CSAAPWQADTQYF. CDR3 DNA: TGCAGTGCCGCCCCCTGGCAAGCAGATACGCAGTATTTT.

The chain joins TRBV29-1 to TRBJ1-1; 7 bases line up with TRBD1. This CDR3 is 15 amino acids long. Trimming removed 6 bases from V and 1 base from J; junction bases left unmatched: 11. Germline-derived CDR1 and CDR2 are SQVTM and ANQGSEA. The chain's CDR3 is CSVTTGELWNTEAFF. The CDR3 region has the DNA TGCAGCGTAACCACAGGGGAGCTTTGGAACACTGAAGCTTTCTTT.

Ten or more counts support this clonotype. V is TRBV6-5 and J is TRBJ2-5; D is possibly TRBD2 (6 bases). Per the germline V gene, CDR1 is MNHEY and CDR2 is SVGAGI. V lost 6 bases, J lost 5 bases, and 16 bases lay in between. The CDR3 contains 14 residues. The CDR3 region has the DNA TGTGCCAGCAGGAACGGGCCGGGGGTGGAGACCCAGTACTTC. This encodes CASRNGPGVETQYF.

This clonotype has at least ten counts. This sequence joins TRBV2 and TRBJ2-5; TRBD2 aligns across 8 bases. Germline V CDR1 and CDR2: SNHLY, FYNNEI. V lost 6 bases and J lost 4; bases outside the gene matches: 10. This CDR3 is built from 15 residues. For the CDR3, the DNA is TGTGCCAGCAGGCCTTCCGGGACTAGAAGAGAGACCCAGTACTTC. Its translation: CASRPSGTRRETQYF.

This clonotype has a count of ten or more. V is TRBV7-9 and J is TRBJ2-7, with 9 bases that match TRBD1. Trimming removed 3 bases from V and 5 bases from J; junction bases left unmatched: 8. The CDR3 sequence is 15 residues long. In germline, CDR1 is SEHNR, CDR2 FQNEAQ (reference sequence). The chain's CDR3 is CASSLDGGTGNEQYF. CDR3 nucleotides: TGTGCCAGCAGCTTGGATGGTGGGACAGGGAACGAGCAGTACTTC. Using reference TRBV7-9 and TRBJ2-7 for the parts outside the CDR3, the full variable domain is DTGVSQNPRHKITKRGQNVTFRCDPISEHNRLYWYRQTLGQGPEFLTYFQNEAQLEKSRLLSDRFSAERPKGSFSTLEIQRTEQGDSAMYLCASSLDGGTGNEQYFGPGTRLTVT.

At least ten counts were recorded for this clonotype. This chain joins TRBV12-3 or TRBV12-4 and TRBJ1-2; 8 bases match TRBD1. Losses at the gene ends were 5 bases for V and 9 bases for J; bases not matched to a gene: 8. The CDR3 runs to 13 residues. CDR3 loop: CASSPGQGVSYTF. DNA for the CDR3: TGTGCCAGCAGTCCTGGACAGGGAGTAAGCTACACCTTC.

The V call is TRBV7-9, the J call TRBJ2-5; 10 positions match TRBD2. The ends lost 1 base at V and 4 bases at J; junction bases unmatched: 6. Germline values: CDR1 SEHNR, CDR2 FQNEAQ (reference sequence). This CDR3 has 16 amino acids. CDR3 in DNA: TGTGCCAGCAGCTTAGTTTCTAGCGGGAGAGGAGAGACCCAGTACTTC. Protein: CASSLVSSGRGETQYF.

A note on this clonotype: A much larger clone lies a single base off, so this may be a read error. The V call is TRBV4-3, the J call TRBJ1-2, with 9 bases matching TRBD1. V lost 1 base and J lost 2; bases outside the gene matches: 5. This CDR3 spans 16 amino acids. Germline CDR1 is LGHNA and CDR2 is YSLEER. CDR3 DNA sequence: TGCGCCAGCAGCCAAGTGACAGGGGGGGTGAACTATGGCTACACCTTC. Amino acids: CASSQVTGGVNYGYTF.

This clonotype has just a few counts. The J gene is TRBJ2-6, the V gene TRBV6-1; 7 nucleotides match TRBD1. Germline V gives CDR1 MNHNS, CDR2 SASEGT. This CDR3 is built from 15 residues. The V segment lost 2 bases and the J segment 3 bases; nucleotides outside the gene matches: 1. The CDR3 is CASSEQGDGANVLTF. In DNA form, the CDR3 reads TGTGCCAGCAGTGAACAGGGGGATGGGGCCAACGTCCTGACTTTC.

In its sample, this clonotype was seen many times. The rearrangement uses TRBV4-1 and TRBJ1-2, with D unresolved. Germline CDR1 MGHRA, CDR2 YSYEKL. Trimming took off 1 base at V and 6 bases at J, with 12 bases between the two ends. The CDR3 length is 14 residues. The CDR3 here is CASSQVGSTNGYTF. The CDR3 DNA follows: TGCGCCAGCAGCCAAGTTGGCAGCACAAATGGCTACACCTTC.

V gene TRBV5-1 combines with J gene TRBJ1-4; D unresolved. V lost 4 bases and J 7 bases, leaving 20 bases between the germline ends. The length of the CDR3 is 16 residues. The germline V gene encodes CDR1 SGHRS and CDR2 YFSETQ. CDR3 nucleotides: TGCGCCAGCAGCGCCCGCAGTCCAAGTGGAATTGAAAAACTGTTTTTT. Residues: CASSARSPSGIEKLFF.

V gene TRBV9 combines with J gene TRBJ2-3, with TRBD2 identical over 7 bases. J gave up 3 bases and V 0 bases, and 7 bases lay outside the gene matches. Germline CDR1 SGDLS, CDR2 YYNGEE. CDR3 length equals 16 residues. CDR3 sequence: CASSVAGGPNTDTQYF. The CDR3 bases are TGTGCCAGCAGCGTAGCGGGGGGACCCAATACAGATACGCAGTATTTT. The whole variable domain, remainder taken from reference TRBV9 and TRBJ2-3, is DSGVTQTPKHLITATGQRVTLRCSPRSGDLSVYWYQQSLDQGLQFLIQYYNGEERAKGNILERFSAQQFPDLHSELNLSSLELGDSALYFCASSVAGGPNTDTQYFGPGTRLTVL.

In its sample, this clonotype was seen a few times. V gene TRBV2 combines with J gene TRBJ2-7; D tentatively fits TRBD1 or TRBD2 (6 bases each). The CDR3 length is 14 residues. V lost 8 bases, J lost 3 bases, and 17 bases lay in between. From germline, CDR1 is SNHLY and CDR2 FYNNEI. The CDR3 DNA is TGTGCCAGCCCTGGGGGCAGGGGAGGCTACGAGCAGTACTTC. This sequence encodes CASPGGRGGYEQYF.

In this sample, this clonotype turned up many times. This chain links TRBV2 with TRBJ1-6; 8 bases agree with TRBD1. The CDR3 runs to 15 residues. V was pared by 6 bases and J by 10 bases, with 11 bases of the junction left unmatched. CDR1 and CDR2 (germline): SNHLY, FYNNEI. The CDR3 reads CASRRQGRSSSPLHF. The CDR3 region has the DNA TGTGCCAGCAGGAGACAGGGGAGGTCTAGCTCACCCCTCCACTTT.

The chain recombines TRBV7-2 with TRBJ2-7; D not certain. Germline lookup yields CDR1 SGHTA and CDR2 FQGNSA. V lost 5 bases and J 3 bases, leaving 11 bases between the germline ends. This CDR3 has 13 amino acids. CDR3 region: CASSLRVGYEQYF. CDR3 sequence (DNA): TGTGCCAGCAGCCTCCGGGTGGGCTACGAGCAGTACTTC.

This clonotype has ten or more counts. The chain carries TRBV12-3 or TRBV12-4 and TRBJ2-3, with D unresolved. V was cut by 3 bases and J by 6 bases, with 10 bases left in between. This CDR3 region has 13 residues. CDR3 region: CASSLKARDTQYF. The CDR3 DNA sequence: TGTGCCAGCAGTTTGAAGGCGAGGGATACGCAGTATTTT.

This clonotype was seen many times. The V call is TRBV4-3, the J call TRBJ2-3; 8 bases fit TRBD2. The V gene end was trimmed by 1 base and the J gene end by 5 bases; junction bases not matched to a gene: 5. The CDR3 covers 15 residues. Germline values: CDR1 LGHNA, CDR2 YSLEER. CDR3 sequence reads: CASSQVAGIEDTQYF. CDR3 nucleotide sequence: TGCGCCAGCAGCCAAGTAGCGGGGATCGAAGATACGCAGTATTTT.

V and J are TRBV7-9 and TRBJ1-4; no reliable D call. The CDR3 consists of 15 residues. Trimming took off 1 base at V and 6 bases at J, with 12 bases between the two ends. CDR1 is SEHNR, CDR2 FQNEAQ, per germline (reference sequence). The CDR3 sequence is CASSLVVTGHEKLFF. DNA of the CDR3: TGTGCCAGCAGCTTAGTGGTGACCGGGCATGAAAAACTGTTTTTT.

About this clonotype itself: The germline gene is not matched at one end of the junction; a read error may be the cause. This chain joins TRBV3-1 and TRBJ2-7; D is unresolved. In germline, CDR1 is LGHDT, CDR2 YNNKEL (reference sequence). This CDR3 has 14 amino acids. The CDR3 loop reads CASSQVGSAGEQYF. The DNA for the CDR3 is TGTGCCAGCAGTCAAGTGGGGTCGGCAGGCGAGCAGTACTTC.

Ten or more counts support this clonotype. This chain links TRBV7-6 with TRBJ2-7, with TRBD1 as a possible D gene (6 bases). Per germline, CDR1 SGHVS and CDR2 FNYEAQ. Trimming took 3 bases from V and 0 from J, leaving 12 bases between them. This CDR3 spans 15 amino acids. CDR3 DNA sequence: TGTGCCAGCAGCTTGGACAGCCCCCCCTCCTACGAGCAGTACTTC. Translation: CASSLDSPPSYEQYF.

This clonotype was found many times. The chain employs TRBV27 and TRBJ2-7, with D perhaps matching TRBD1 or TRBD2 (5 bases each). This CDR3 spans 13 amino acids. Trimming left V 5 bases short and J 3 bases short, with 11 bases between. Germline-derived CDR1 and CDR2 are MNHEY and SMNVEV (reference sequence). CDR3 DNA: TGTGCCAGCAGTCCGGGGACGGACTACGAGCAGTACTTC. It encodes CASSPGTDYEQYF.

This clonotype has a count of ten or more. J is TRBJ2-6 and V is TRBV6-5; no definite D call. V gave up 7 bases and J gave up 4 bases, with 17 bases separating them. CDR3 length: 16 amino acids. Germline values: CDR1 MNHEY, CDR2 SVGAGI. CDR3 coding DNA: TGTGCCAGCATCCAGGATGAAGGGATAGGGGCCAACGTCCTGACTTTC. Protein: CASIQDEGIGANVLTF.